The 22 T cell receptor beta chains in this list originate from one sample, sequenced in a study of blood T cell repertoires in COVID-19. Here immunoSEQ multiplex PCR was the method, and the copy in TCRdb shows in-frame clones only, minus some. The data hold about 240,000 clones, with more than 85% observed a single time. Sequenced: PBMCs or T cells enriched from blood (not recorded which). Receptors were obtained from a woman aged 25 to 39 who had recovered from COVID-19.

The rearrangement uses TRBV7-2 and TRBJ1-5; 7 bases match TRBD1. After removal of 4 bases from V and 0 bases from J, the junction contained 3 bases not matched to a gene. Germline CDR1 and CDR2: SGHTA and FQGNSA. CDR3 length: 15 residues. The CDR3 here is CASSWTGNSNQPQHF. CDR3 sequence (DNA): TGTGCCAGCAGCTGGACAGGTAATAGCAATCAGCCCCAGCATTTT.

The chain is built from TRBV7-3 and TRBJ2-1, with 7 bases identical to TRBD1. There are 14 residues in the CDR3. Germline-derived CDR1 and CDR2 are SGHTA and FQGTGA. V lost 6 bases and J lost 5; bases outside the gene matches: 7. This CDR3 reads CASRYTGQNNEQFF. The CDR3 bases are TGTGCCAGCAGGTATACGGGACAGAACAATGAGCAGTTCTTC.

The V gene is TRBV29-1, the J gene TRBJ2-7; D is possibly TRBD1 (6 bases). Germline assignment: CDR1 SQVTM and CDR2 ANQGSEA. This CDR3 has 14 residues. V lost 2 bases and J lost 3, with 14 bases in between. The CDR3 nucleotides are TGCAGCGTTGAAATGGGTGACAGGATCTACGAGCAGTACTTC. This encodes CSVEMGDRIYEQYF.

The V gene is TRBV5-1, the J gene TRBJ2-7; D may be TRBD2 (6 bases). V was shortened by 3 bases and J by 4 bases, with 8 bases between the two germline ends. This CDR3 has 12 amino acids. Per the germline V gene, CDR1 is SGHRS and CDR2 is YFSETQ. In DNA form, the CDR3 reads TGCGCCAGCAGCTCGAGCGGGTACGAGCAGTACTTC. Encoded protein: CASSSSGYEQYF.

The CDR3 sequence is CATQTSGSTDTQYF. For the CDR3, the DNA is TGTGCCACCCAGACTAGCGGGAGCACAGATACGCAGTATTTT. V is TRBV19 and J is TRBJ2-3, with TRBD2 matching over 10 bases. CDR1 is LNHDA, CDR2 SQIVND, per germline (reference sequence). The CDR3 has 14 residues. V dropped 10 bases and J dropped 0; count of bases not matched to a gene: 4.

The CDR3 bases are TGCGCCAGCAGCCCCTCGCGGGAGGGGATATACAATGAGCAGTTCTTC. Amino acid sequence: CASSPSREGIYNEQFF. The chain recombines TRBV4-3 with TRBJ2-1; 9 positions match TRBD2. The junction had 8 bases not matched to a gene; V was cut back by 4 bases and J by 4 bases. Looked up from germline, CDR1 is LGHNA and CDR2 is YSLEER. The CDR3 is 16 residues long.

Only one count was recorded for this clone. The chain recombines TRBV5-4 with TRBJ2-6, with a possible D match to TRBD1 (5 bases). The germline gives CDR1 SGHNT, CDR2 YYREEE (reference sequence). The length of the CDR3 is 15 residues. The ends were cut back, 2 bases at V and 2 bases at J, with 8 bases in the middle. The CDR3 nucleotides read TGTGCCAGCAGCTTAGGGGCGGCTGGGGCCAACGTCCTGACTTTC. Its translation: CASSLGAAGANVLTF. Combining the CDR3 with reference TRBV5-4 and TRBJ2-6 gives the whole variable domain ETGVTQSPTHLIKTRGQQVTLRCSSQSGHNTVSWYQQALGQGPQFIFQYYREEENGRGNFPPRFSGLQFPNYSSELNVNALELDDSALYLCASSLGAAGANVLTFGAGSRLTVL.

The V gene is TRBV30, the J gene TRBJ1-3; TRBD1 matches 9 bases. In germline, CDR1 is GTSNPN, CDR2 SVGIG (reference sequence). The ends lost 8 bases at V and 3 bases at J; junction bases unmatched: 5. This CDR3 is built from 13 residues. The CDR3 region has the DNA TGTGCCGCCGAGACAGGGGGTGGAAACACCATATATTTT. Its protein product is CAAETGGGNTIYF.

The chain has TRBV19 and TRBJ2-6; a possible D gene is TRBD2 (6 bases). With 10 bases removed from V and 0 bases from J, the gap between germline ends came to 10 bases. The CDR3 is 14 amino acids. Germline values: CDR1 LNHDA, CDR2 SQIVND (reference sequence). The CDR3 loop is CATQGLSGANVLTF. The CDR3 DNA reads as TGTGCCACTCAGGGACTCTCTGGGGCCAACGTCCTGACTTTC. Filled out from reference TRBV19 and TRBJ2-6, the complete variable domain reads DGGITQSPKYLFRKEGQNVTLSCEQNLNHDAMYWYRQDPGQGLRLIYYSQIVNDFQKGDIAEGYSVSREKKESFPLTVTSAQKNPTAFYLCATQGLSGANVLTFGAGSRLTVL.

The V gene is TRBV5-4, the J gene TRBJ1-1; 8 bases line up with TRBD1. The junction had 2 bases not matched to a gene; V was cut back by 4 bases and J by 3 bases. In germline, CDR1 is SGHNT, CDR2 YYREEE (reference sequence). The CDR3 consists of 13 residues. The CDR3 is CASSLDRDTEAFF. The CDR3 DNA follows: TGTGCCAGCAGCCTGGACAGGGACACTGAAGCTTTCTTT.

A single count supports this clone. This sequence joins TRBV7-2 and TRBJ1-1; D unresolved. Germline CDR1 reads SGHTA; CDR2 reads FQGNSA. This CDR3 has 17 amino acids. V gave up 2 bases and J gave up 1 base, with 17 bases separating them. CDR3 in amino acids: CASSLSRLRQKNTEAFF. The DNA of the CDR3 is TGTGCCAGCAGCTTAAGTCGGTTGAGGCAGAAGAACACTGAAGCTTTCTTT.

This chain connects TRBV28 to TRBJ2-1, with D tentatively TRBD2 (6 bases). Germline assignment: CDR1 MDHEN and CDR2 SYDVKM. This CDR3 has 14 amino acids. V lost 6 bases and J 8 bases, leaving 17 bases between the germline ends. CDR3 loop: CASSENLAMDEQFF. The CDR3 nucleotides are TGTGCCAGCAGCGAAAACCTAGCGATGGATGAGCAGTTCTTC.

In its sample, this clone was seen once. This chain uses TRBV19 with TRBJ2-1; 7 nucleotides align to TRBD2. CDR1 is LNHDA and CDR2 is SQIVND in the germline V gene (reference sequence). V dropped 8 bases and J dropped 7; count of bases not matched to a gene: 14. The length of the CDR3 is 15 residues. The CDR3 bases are TGTGCCAGTCGTAGTGGGGCAGGCGGGGGTAATGAGCAGTTCTTC. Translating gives CASRSGAGGGNEQFF.

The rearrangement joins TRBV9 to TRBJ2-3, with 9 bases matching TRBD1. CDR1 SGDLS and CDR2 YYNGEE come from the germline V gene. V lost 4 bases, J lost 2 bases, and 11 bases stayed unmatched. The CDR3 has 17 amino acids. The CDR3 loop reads CASSPWDREPFTDTQYF. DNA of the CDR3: TGTGCCAGCAGCCCCTGGGACAGGGAGCCCTTCACAGATACGCAGTATTTT. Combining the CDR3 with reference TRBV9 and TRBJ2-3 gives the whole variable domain DSGVTQTPKHLITATGQRVTLRCSPRSGDLSVYWYQQSLDQGLQFLIQYYNGEERAKGNILERFSAQQFPDLHSELNLSSLELGDSALYFCASSPWDREPFTDTQYFGPGTRLTVL.

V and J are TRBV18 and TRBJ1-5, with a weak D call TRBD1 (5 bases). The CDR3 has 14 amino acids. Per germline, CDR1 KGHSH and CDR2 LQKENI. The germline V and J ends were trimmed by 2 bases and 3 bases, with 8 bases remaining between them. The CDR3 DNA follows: TGTGCCAGCTCACCAGACAGAAACAATCAGCCCCAGCATTTT. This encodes CASSPDRNNQPQHF.

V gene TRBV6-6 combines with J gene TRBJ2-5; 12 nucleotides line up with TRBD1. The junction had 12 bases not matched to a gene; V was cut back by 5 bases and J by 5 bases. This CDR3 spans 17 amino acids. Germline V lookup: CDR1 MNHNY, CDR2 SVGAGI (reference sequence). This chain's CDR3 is CASSRLERDRGRETQYF. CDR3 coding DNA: TGTGCCAGCAGTCGACTGGAAAGGGACAGGGGGCGTGAGACCCAGTACTTC.

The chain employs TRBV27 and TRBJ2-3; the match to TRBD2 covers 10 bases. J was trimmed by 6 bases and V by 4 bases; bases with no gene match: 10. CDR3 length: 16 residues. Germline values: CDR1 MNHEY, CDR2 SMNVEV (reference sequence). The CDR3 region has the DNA TGTGCCAGCAGTTCACTAGCGGGACCCAGTTTGGATACGCAGTATTTT. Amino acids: CASSSLAGPSLDTQYF.

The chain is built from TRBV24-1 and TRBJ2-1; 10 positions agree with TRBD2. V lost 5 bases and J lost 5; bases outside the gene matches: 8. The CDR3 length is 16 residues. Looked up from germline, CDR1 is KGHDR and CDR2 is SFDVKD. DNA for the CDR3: TGTGCCACCAGTGCTCCGGGACTAGCGATTGACAATGAGCAGTTCTTC. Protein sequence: CATSAPGLAIDNEQFF.

The CDR3 region is CASSVDRGTEAFF. CDR3 DNA sequence: TGCGCCAGCAGTGTAGACCGGGGCACTGAAGCTTTCTTT. J is TRBJ1-1 and V is TRBV10-2; unclear D gene. This CDR3 has 13 residues. V shed 4 bases and J shed 4 bases, with 10 bases lying between them. Germline-derived CDR1 and CDR2 are WSHSY and SAAADI.

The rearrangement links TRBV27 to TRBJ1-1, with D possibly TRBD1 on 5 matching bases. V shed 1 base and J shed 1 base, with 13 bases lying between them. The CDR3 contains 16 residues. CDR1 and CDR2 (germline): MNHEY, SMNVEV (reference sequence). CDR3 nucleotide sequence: TGTGCCAGCAGTTTATTTTTGGGCAGGGCGAACACTGAAGCTTTCTTT. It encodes CASSLFLGRANTEAFF.

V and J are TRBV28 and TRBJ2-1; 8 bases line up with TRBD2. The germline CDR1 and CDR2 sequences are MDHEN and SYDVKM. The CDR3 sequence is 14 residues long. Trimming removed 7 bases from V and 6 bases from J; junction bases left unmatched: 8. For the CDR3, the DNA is TGTGCCAGCAACCTAGGACTAGCAGTCAATGAGCAGTTCTTC. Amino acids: CASNLGLAVNEQFF.

Here the CDR3 reads CASSIRRSSYEQYF. The CDR3 DNA sequence: TGTGCCAGTAGTATAAGGCGGAGCTCCTACGAGCAGTACTTC. The V and J genes are TRBV19 and TRBJ2-7, with D unresolved. Trimming removed 2 bases from V and 0 bases from J, with 8 bases in between. Germline loops: CDR1 LNHDA, CDR2 SQIVND (reference sequence). The CDR3 is 14 residues long. Looking up the rest from reference TRBV19 and TRBJ2-7 gives the full variable domain: DGGITQSPKYLFRKEGQNVTLSCEQNLNHDAMYWYRQDPGQGLRLIYYSQIVNDFQKGDIAEGYSVSREKKESFPLTVTSAQKNPTAFYLCASSIRRSSYEQYFGPGTRLTVT.